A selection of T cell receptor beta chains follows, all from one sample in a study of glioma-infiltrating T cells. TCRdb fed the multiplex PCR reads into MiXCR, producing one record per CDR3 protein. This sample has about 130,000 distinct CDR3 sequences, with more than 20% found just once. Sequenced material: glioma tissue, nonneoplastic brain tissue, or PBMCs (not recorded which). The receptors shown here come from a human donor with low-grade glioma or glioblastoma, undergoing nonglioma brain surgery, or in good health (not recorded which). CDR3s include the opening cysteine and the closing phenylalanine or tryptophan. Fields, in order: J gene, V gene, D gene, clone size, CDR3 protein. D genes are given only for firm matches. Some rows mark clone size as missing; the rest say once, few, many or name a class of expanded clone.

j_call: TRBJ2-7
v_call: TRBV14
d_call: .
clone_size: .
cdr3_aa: CASSQDWTGQQYF

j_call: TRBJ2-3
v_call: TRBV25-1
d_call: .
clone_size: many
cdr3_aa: CASSELGAGTDTQYF

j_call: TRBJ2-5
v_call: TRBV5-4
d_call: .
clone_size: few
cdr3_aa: CASSLLRGQETQYF

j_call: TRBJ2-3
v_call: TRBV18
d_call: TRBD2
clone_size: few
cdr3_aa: CASSPNAGGAHTDTQYF

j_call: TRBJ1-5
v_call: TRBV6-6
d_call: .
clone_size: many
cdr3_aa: CASSYGGEGQPQHF

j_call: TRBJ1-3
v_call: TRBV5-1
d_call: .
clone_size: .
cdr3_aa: CASSPDRAGSGNTIYF

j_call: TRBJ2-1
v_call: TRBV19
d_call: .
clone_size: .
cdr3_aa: CASSVQSQSEQFF

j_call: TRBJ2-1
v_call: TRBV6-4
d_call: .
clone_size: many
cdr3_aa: CASSDGKDDGYNEQFF

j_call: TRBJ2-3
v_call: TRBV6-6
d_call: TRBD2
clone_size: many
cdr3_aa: CASSYSWTSGTDTQYF

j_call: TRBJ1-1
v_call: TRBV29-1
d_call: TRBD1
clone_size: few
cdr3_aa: CSVEGQGDTEAFF

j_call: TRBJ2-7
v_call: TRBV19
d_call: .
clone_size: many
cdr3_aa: CASSISDSSYEQYF

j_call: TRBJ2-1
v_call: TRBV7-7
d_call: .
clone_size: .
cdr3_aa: CASSLGPGGPRNNEQFF

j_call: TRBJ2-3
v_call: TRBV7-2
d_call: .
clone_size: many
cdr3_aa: CASILSRGADTQYF

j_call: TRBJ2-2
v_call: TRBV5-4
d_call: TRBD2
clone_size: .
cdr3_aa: CASSPGLAGITGELFF

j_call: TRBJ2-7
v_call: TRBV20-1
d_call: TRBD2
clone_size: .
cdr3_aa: CISRDSKLAENIYEQYF

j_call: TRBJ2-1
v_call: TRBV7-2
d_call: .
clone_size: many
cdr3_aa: CASSLLRTYNEQFF

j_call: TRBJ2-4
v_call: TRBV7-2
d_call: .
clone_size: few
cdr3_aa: CASSFTPGRQSKNIQYF

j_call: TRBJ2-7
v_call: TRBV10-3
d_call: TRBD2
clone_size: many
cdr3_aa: CAISESPLADSYEQYF

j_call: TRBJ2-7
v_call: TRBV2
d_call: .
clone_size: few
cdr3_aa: CASTGRPDYEQYF

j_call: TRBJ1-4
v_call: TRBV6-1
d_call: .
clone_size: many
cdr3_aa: CASSMSPEKLFF

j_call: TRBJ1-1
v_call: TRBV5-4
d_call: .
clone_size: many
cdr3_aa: CASSGTDLEAFF

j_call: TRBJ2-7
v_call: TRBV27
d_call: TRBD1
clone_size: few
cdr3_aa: CASRGQGGSYDQYF

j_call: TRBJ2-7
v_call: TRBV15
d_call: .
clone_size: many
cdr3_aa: CATSRDRGREQYF

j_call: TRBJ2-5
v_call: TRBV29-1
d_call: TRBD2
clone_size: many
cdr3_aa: CSVVWGSGKETQYF

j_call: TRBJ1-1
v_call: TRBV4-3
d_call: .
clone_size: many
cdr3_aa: CASSQGRGDTEAFF

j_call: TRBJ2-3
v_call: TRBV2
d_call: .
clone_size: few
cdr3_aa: CASSKERQHTDTQYF

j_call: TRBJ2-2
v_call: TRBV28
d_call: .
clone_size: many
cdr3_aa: CASSLPTSTGELFF

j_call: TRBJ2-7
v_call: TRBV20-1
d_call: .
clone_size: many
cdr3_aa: CSARKSGVPYEQYF

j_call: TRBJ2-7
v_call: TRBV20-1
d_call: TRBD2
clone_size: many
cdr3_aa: CSANPSSGKTYEQYF

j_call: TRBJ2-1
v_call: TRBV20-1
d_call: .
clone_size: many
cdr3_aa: CSAIEARVTEQFF

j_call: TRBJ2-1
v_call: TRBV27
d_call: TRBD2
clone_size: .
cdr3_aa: CATSYSGSYNERFF

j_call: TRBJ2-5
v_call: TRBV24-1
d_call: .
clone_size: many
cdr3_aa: CATSDPTELFQETQYF

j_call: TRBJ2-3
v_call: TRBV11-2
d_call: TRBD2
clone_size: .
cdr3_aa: CASSFQGLAATDTQYF

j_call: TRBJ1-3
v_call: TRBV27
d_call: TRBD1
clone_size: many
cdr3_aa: CASWGQGGNTIYF

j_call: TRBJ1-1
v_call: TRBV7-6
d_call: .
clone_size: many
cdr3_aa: CASSLQQGVRNTEAFF

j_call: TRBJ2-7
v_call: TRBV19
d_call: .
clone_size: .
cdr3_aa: CASSTPGQRISEQYF

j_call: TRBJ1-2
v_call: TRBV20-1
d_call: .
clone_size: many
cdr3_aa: CSAIFNYGYTF

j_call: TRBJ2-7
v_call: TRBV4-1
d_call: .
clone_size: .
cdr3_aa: CASSQYLLYEQYF

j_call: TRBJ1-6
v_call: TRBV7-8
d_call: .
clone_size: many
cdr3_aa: CASSLVGVEFSPLHF

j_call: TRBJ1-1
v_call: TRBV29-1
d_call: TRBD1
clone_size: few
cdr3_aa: CSVKTGGNTEAFF

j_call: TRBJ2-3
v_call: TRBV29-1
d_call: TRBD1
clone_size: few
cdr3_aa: CSVEGRIGTGTDTQYF

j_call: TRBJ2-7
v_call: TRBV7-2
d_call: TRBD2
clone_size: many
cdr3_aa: CASSLRLAGVYEQYF